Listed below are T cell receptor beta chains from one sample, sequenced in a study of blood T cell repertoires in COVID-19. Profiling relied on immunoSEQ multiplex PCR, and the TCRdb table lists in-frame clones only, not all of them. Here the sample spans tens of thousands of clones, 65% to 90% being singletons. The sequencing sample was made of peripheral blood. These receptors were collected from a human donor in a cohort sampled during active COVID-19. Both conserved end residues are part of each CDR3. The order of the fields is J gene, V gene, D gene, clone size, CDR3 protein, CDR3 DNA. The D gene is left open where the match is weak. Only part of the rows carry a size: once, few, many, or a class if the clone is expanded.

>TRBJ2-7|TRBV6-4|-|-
CASSHQGGGEQYF
TGTGCCAGCAGTCACCAGGGGGGAGGCGAGCAGTACTTC
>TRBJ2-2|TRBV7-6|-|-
CASSWGDAAGELFF
TGTGCCAGCAGCTGGGGCGACGCTGCCGGGGAGCTGTTTTTT
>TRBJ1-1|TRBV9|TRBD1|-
CASSVSGQMTEAFF
TGTGCCAGCAGCGTATCGGGACAGATGACTGAAGCTTTCTTT
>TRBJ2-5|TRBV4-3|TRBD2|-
CASSQDWTSGQKETQYF
TGCGCCAGCAGCCAAGATTGGACTAGCGGGCAGAAAGAGACCCAGTACTTC
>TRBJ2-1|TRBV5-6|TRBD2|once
CASSGGLAVNEQFF
TGTGCCAGCAGCGGGGGACTAGCGGTCAATGAGCAGTTCTTC
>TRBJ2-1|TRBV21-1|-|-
CATNGLGYNEQFF
TGTGCCACCAACGGACTAGGCTACAATGAGCAGTTCTTC
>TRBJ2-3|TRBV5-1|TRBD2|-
CASSMGIPSGDHTDTQYF
TGCGCCAGCAGCATGGGAATACCTAGCGGGGACCACACAGATACGCAGTATTTT
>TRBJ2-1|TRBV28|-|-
CASSLLGGTQFF
TGTGCCAGCAGTTTATTGGGCGGGACGCAGTTCTTC
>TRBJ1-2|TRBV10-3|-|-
CAISGEGIIYGYTF
TGTGCCATCAGTGGGGAGGGGATTATCTATGGCTACACCTTC
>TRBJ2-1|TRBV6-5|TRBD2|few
CASSYRDVGGTNEQFF
TGTGCCAGCAGTTACCGTGACGTGGGGGGGACCAATGAGCAGTTCTTC
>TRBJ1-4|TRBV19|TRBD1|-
CASSIGQGREKLFF
TGTGCCAGTAGTATTGGACAGGGGCGGGAAAAACTGTTTTTT
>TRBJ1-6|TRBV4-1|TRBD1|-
CASSHIRDRNNSPLHF
TGCGCCAGCAGCCACATCCGGGACAGAAATAATTCACCCCTCCACTTT
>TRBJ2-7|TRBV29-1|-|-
CTPGTGLFEQYF
TGCACCCCCGGGACTGGACTATTCGAGCAGTACTTC
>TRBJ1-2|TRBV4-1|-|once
CASSQVVVSYGYTF
TGCGCCAGCAGCCAAGTGGTGGTGAGCTATGGCTACACCTTC
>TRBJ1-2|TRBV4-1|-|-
CASSQDRTGYGYTF
TGCGCCAGCAGCCAAGATCGGACTGGGTATGGCTACACCTTC
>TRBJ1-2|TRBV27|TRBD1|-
CASSSTGGGYTF
TGTGCCAGCAGTTCGACAGGGGGCGGCTACACCTTC
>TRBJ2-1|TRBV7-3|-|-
CASSLNPVYNEQFF
TGTGCCAGCAGCTTAAATCCGGTCTACAATGAGCAGTTCTTC
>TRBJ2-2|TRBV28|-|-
CAIQRTGELFF
TGTGCCATCCAGCGCACCGGGGAGCTGTTTTTT
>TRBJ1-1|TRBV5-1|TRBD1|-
CASSLGDRVGKTEAFF
TGCGCCAGCAGCTTGGGAGACAGGGTGGGAAAGACTGAAGCTTTCTTT
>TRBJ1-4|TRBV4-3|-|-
CASSHDDRSTNEKLFF
TGCGCCAGCAGCCACGATGACAGATCAACTAATGAAAAACTGTTTTTT
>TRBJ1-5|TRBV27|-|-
CASSLLGKNQPQHF
TGTGCCAGCAGTTTACTGGGCAAAAATCAGCCCCAGCATTTT
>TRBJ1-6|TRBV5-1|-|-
CASSWSGDSYNSPLHF
TGCGCCAGCAGCTGGTCAGGGGACTCCTATAATTCACCCCTCCACTTT
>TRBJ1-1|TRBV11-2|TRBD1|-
CASSFMTGAPRPLGTEAFF
TGTGCCAGCAGCTTTATGACAGGGGCGCCCCGACCTTTGGGCACTGAAGCTTTCTTT
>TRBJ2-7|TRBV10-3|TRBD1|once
CAIRQQGAVSYEQYF
TGTGCCATCAGGCAACAGGGGGCCGTTTCCTACGAGCAGTACTTC
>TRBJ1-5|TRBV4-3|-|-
CASSLGAGALGQPQHF
TGCGCCAGCAGCCTGGGGGCAGGGGCGCTTGGTCAGCCCCAGCATTTT
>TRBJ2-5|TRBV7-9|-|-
CASHPPRDSQPTQYF
TGTGCCAGCCATCCGCCCCGGGACTCCCAGCCGACCCAGTACTTC
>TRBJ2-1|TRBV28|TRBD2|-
CASYEAQRGRSSYNEQFF
TGTGCCAGCTATGAAGCACAGCGGGGCCGGAGCTCCTACAATGAGCAGTTCTTC
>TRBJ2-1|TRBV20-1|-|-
CSASRGFEQFF
TGCAGTGCTAGTAGGGGCTTTGAGCAGTTCTTC
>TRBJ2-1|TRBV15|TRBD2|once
CATSSFSGSTNEQFF
TGTGCCACCAGCAGCTTTAGCGGGAGTACGAATGAGCAGTTCTTC
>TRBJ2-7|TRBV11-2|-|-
CASSLGGQTAYEQYF
TGTGCCAGCAGCTTGGGGGGACAGACCGCATACGAGCAGTACTTC
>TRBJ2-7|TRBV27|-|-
CASSLGNRGGEQYF
TGTGCCAGCAGTTTAGGCAACAGGGGGGGGGAGCAGTACTTC